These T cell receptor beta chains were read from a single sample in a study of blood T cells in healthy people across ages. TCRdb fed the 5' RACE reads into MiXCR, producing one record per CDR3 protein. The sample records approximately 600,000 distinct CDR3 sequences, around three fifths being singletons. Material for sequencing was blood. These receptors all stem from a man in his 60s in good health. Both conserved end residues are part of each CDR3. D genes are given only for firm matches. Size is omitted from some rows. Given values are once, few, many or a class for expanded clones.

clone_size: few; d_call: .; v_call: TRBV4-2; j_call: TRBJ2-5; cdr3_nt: TGTGCCAGCAGCCAAGATCGGGGGGCGGGAGAGACCCAGTACTTC; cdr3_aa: CASSQDRGAGETQYF
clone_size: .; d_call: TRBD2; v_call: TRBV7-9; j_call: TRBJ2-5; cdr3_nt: TGTGCCAGCAGAGATTGGCGGGGGGGACAAGAGACCCAGTACTTC; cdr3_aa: CASRDWRGGQETQYF
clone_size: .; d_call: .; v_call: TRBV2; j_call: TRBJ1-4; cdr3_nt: TGTGCCAGCAAGTCGGACAGTACTAATGAAAAACTGTTTTTT; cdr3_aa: CASKSDSTNEKLFF
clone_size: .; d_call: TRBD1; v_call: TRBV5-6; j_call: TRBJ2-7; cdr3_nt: TGTGCCAGCAACAAACAGGGGGCGAAATACGAGCAGTACTTC; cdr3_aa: CASNKQGAKYEQYF
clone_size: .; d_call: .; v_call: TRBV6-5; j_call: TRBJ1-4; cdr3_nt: TGTGCCAGCAGTTACTCCCCCGCCCGTGCAACTAATGAAAAACTGTTTTTT; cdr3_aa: CASSYSPARATNEKLFF
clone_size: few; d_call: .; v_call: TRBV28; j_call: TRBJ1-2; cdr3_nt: TGTGCCAGCAGCAATCAGTGGGATTTTGGGGGCTACACCTTC; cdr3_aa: CASSNQWDFGGYTF
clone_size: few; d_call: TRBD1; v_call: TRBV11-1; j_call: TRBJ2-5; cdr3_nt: TGTGCCAGCAGCCGAAGACCCATCGGACAGGGAGAAGAGACCCAGTACTTC; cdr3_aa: CASSRRPIGQGEETQYF
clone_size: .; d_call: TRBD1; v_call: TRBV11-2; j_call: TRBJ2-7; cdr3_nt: TGTGCCAGCAGCTTATTGGGACAGGGGAATAACGAGCAGTACTTC; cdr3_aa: CASSLLGQGNNEQYF
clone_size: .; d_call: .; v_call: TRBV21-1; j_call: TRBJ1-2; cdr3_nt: TGTGCCAGCAGCAAGTACCCCGGGCAGGGACAAGATGGCTACACCTTC; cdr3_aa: CASSKYPGQGQDGYTF
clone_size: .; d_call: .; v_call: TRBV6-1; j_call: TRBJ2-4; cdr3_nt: TGTGCCAGCAGTGAAGAAAGGGCAGGTAAACCCTACAATGAGCAGTACTTC; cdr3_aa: CASSEERAGKPYNEQYF
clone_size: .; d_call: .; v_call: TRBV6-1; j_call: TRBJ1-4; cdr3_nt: TGTGCCACAGCGGGACAAATTAATGAAAAACTGTTTTTT; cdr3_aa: CATAGQINEKLFF
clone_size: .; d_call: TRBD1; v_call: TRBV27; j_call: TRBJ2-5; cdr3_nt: TGTGCCAGCAGTCCCCTGGACAGGGAACAAGAGACCCAGTACTTC; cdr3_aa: CASSPLDREQETQYF
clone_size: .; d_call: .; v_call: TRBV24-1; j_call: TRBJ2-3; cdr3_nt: TGTGCCACCAGTGACCCTGGGAGGACAGATACGCAGTATTTT; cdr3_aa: CATSDPGRTDTQYF
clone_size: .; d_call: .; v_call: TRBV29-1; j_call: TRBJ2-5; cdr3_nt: TGCAGCGCGGAAGGGGACACTCGGGAGACCCAGTACTTC; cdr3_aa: CSAEGDTRETQYF
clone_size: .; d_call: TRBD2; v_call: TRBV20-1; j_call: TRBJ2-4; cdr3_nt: TGCAGTGCTAGAGGGGGGGGGTGGGACATTCAGTACTTC; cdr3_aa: CSARGGGWDIQYF
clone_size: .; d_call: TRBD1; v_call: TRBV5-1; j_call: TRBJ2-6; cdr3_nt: TGCGCCAGCACCTCGAGGACAGGGCAGCGCTCTGGGGCCAACGTCCTGACTTTC; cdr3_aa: CASTSRTGQRSGANVLTF
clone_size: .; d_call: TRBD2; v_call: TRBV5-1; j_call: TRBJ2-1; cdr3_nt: TGCGCCAGCAGCAATCAGCGGGGCAGTAATGAGCAGTTCTTC; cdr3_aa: CASSNQRGSNEQFF
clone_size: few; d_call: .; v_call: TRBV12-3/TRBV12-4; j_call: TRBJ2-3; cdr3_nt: TGTGCCAGCAGTTTTTCTGTCCTCCCAGATACGCAGTATTTT; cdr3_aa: CASSFSVLPDTQYF
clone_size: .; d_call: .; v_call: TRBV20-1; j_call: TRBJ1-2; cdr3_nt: TGCAGTGCGCCGGGGCAGTACGACTATGGCTACACCTTC; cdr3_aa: CSAPGQYDYGYTF
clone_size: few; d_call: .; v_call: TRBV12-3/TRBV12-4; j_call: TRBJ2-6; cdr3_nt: TGTGCCAGCAGTCCGTCCCCGTCTCGGGTCCTGACTTTC; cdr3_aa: CASSPSPSRVLTF
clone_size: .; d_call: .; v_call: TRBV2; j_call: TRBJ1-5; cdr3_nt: TGTGCCAGCAGTGGGGCCGCTAAATCAAATCAGCCCCAGCATTTT; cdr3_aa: CASSGAAKSNQPQHF
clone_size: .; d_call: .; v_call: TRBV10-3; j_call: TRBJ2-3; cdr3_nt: TGTGCCATCCAGGGTGGCACAGATACGCAGTATTTT; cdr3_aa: CAIQGGTDTQYF
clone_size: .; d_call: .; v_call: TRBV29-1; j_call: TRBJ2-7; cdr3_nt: TGCAGCCCCCTTCCGCTTAGGATCTACGAGCAGTACTTC; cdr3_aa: CSPLPLRIYEQYF
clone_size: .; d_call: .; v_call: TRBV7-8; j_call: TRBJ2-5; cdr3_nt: TGTGCCAGCAGCTCCCACAGGGTTCCTGGAGAGACCCAGTACTTC; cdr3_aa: CASSSHRVPGETQYF
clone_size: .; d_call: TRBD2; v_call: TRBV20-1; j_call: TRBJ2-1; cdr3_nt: TGCAGTGCTAGAGATGGTAGCGGGGGCGAGCAGTTCTTC; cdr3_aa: CSARDGSGGEQFF
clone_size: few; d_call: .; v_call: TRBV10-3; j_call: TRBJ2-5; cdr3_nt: TGTGCCATCAGTCCAAGCGTTCAAGAGACCCAGTACTTC; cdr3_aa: CAISPSVQETQYF
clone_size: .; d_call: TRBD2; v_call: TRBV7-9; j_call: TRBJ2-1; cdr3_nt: TGTGCCAGCAGCCCCCCCCCCGGGGGGAATGAGCAGTTCTTC; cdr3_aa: CASSPPPGGNEQFF
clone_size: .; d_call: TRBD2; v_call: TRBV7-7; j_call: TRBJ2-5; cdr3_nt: TGTGCCAGCAGCCCGGGGACTAGCGGGATACAAGAGACCCAGTACTTC; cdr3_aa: CASSPGTSGIQETQYF